The rows below give T cell receptor beta chains drawn from one sample of a study of CD8+ T cells in alopecia areata. Some clones are missing from TCRdb's copy, which holds only in-frame ones; the method was immunoSEQ multiplex PCR. The profile shows about 200,000 clones, 50% to 75% of them singletons. The source material was CD4+ T cells sorted from blood, sampled at week 4, from a patient treated with tofacitinib. Source of these receptors: a human donor with alopecia areata. CDR3s include the opening cysteine and the closing phenylalanine or tryptophan. Fields, in order: V gene, clone size, D gene, J gene, CDR3 DNA, CDR3 protein. D genes are given only for firm matches. Clone size is not always given. Where it is, it says once, few, many or a class for expanded clones.

v_call: TRBV29-1; clone_size: -; d_call: -; j_call: TRBJ2-7; cdr3_nt: TGCAGCGTTGCGGACTACGAGCAGTACTTC; cdr3_aa: CSVADYEQYF
v_call: TRBV30; clone_size: -; d_call: -; j_call: TRBJ2-1; cdr3_nt: TGTGCCTGGAGTTCCGTAAATGAGCAGTTCTTC; cdr3_aa: CAWSSVNEQFF
v_call: TRBV11-2; clone_size: -; d_call: -; j_call: TRBJ2-5; cdr3_nt: TGTGCCAGCAGCCAGAATGCCGGGACCTCCTTGGGGACCCAGTACTTC; cdr3_aa: CASSQNAGTSLGTQYF
v_call: TRBV11-2; clone_size: few; d_call: -; j_call: TRBJ2-2; cdr3_nt: TGTGCCAGCAGCTTAGGCTACCTCAGGGCCGGGGAGCTGTTTTTT; cdr3_aa: CASSLGYLRAGELFF
v_call: TRBV27; clone_size: -; d_call: TRBD1; j_call: TRBJ1-2; cdr3_nt: TGTGCCAGTATGACAGGGGGCGCGAATGGCTACACCTTC; cdr3_aa: CASMTGGANGYTF
v_call: TRBV7-9; clone_size: -; d_call: -; j_call: TRBJ2-1; cdr3_nt: TGTGCCAGCAGCACATCCAATGAGCAGTTCTTC; cdr3_aa: CASSTSNEQFF
v_call: TRBV7-2; clone_size: -; d_call: -; j_call: TRBJ1-2; cdr3_nt: TGTGCCAGCACCCACGACGCAGGTTCCTATGGCTACACCTTC; cdr3_aa: CASTHDAGSYGYTF
v_call: TRBV13; clone_size: -; d_call: -; j_call: TRBJ1-6; cdr3_nt: TGTGCCAGCAGCCTTACGGTGCCGAATTCACCCCTCCACTTT; cdr3_aa: CASSLTVPNSPLHF
v_call: TRBV29-1; clone_size: -; d_call: TRBD1; j_call: TRBJ1-2; cdr3_nt: TGCAGCGTAGCCGGGACAGTCTATGGCTACACCTTC; cdr3_aa: CSVAGTVYGYTF
v_call: TRBV29-1; clone_size: -; d_call: -; j_call: TRBJ2-5; cdr3_nt: TGCAGCGTTACGGACGGGGGGCTTGGGGAGACCCAGTACTTC; cdr3_aa: CSVTDGGLGETQYF
v_call: TRBV20-1; clone_size: -; d_call: -; j_call: TRBJ2-7; cdr3_nt: TGCAGTGCCACCCAGGGACACGAGCAGTACTTC; cdr3_aa: CSATQGHEQYF
v_call: TRBV7-2; clone_size: -; d_call: -; j_call: TRBJ2-6; cdr3_nt: TGTGCCAGCAGCTTACATGGCAGTAGCTCTGGGGCCAACGTCCTGACTTTC; cdr3_aa: CASSLHGSSSGANVLTF
v_call: TRBV4-1; clone_size: -; d_call: TRBD2; j_call: TRBJ2-5; cdr3_nt: TGCGCCAGCAGCCGACCCTTACTAGCGGGGGGGCTTCGGCAAGAGACCCAGTACTTC; cdr3_aa: CASSRPLLAGGLRQETQYF
v_call: TRBV7-2; clone_size: -; d_call: -; j_call: TRBJ2-7; cdr3_nt: TGTGCCAGCAGCTCCCTGAACGAGCAGTACTTC; cdr3_aa: CASSSLNEQYF
v_call: TRBV30; clone_size: -; d_call: -; j_call: TRBJ1-6; cdr3_nt: TGTGCCTGGAGTGTACAGATCTATAATTCACCCCTCCACTTT; cdr3_aa: CAWSVQIYNSPLHF
v_call: TRBV5-1; clone_size: -; d_call: -; j_call: TRBJ1-1; cdr3_nt: TGCGCCAGCAGCTTTGATCCTAACACTGAAGCTTTCTTT; cdr3_aa: CASSFDPNTEAFF
v_call: TRBV7-2; clone_size: -; d_call: TRBD2; j_call: TRBJ2-3; cdr3_nt: TGTGCCAGCAGCTTAGCGTCTAGCGGGGCAGATACGCAGTATTTT; cdr3_aa: CASSLASSGADTQYF
v_call: TRBV7-9; clone_size: -; d_call: -; j_call: TRBJ1-4; cdr3_nt: TGTGCCAGCAGCTCCATGGGCCTCTCGGAAAAACTGTTTTTT; cdr3_aa: CASSSMGLSEKLFF
v_call: TRBV7-9; clone_size: few; d_call: -; j_call: TRBJ1-1; cdr3_nt: TGTGCCAGCAGCTCAGGTGGCGGGGGCGCTGAAGCTTTCTTT; cdr3_aa: CASSSGGGGAEAFF
v_call: TRBV25-1; clone_size: -; d_call: -; j_call: TRBJ2-3; cdr3_nt: TGTGCCAGCAGTGTCACAGGGTATCAGGGGAGCACAGATACGCAGTATTTT; cdr3_aa: CASSVTGYQGSTDTQYF
v_call: TRBV2; clone_size: -; d_call: -; j_call: TRBJ2-5; cdr3_nt: TGTGCCAGCAGTGTGGCAGAAGAGACCCAGTACTTC; cdr3_aa: CASSVAEETQYF
v_call: TRBV4-3; clone_size: few; d_call: -; j_call: TRBJ2-7; cdr3_nt: TGCGCCAGCAGCCAAGATCGAACTAGCTACGAGCAGTACTTC; cdr3_aa: CASSQDRTSYEQYF
v_call: TRBV30; clone_size: -; d_call: -; j_call: TRBJ1-6; cdr3_nt: TGTGCCTGGAGAGGACCCGGGAGCTATAATTCACCCCTCCACTTT; cdr3_aa: CAWRGPGSYNSPLHF
v_call: TRBV5-1; clone_size: -; d_call: TRBD2; j_call: TRBJ2-1; cdr3_nt: TGCGCCAGCAGCCCTGTTGGAAGCGGGGGGGCGTATGAGCAGTTCTTC; cdr3_aa: CASSPVGSGGAYEQFF
v_call: TRBV5-1; clone_size: -; d_call: TRBD1; j_call: TRBJ2-7; cdr3_nt: TGCGCCAGCAGCCAGGGACAGGACTACGAGCAGTACTTC; cdr3_aa: CASSQGQDYEQYF
v_call: TRBV20-1; clone_size: few; d_call: -; j_call: TRBJ2-5; cdr3_nt: TGCAGTGCTTTGGTTGGGGAGACCCAGTACTTC; cdr3_aa: CSALVGETQYF
v_call: TRBV7-9; clone_size: once; d_call: TRBD1; j_call: TRBJ1-6; cdr3_nt: TGTGCCAGCAGCTTAGGACGGACAGGCAATTCACCCCTCCACTTT; cdr3_aa: CASSLGRTGNSPLHF
v_call: TRBV29-1; clone_size: -; d_call: TRBD1; j_call: TRBJ1-1; cdr3_nt: TGCAGCGGGGACAGGGGTATCACTGAAGCTTTCTTT; cdr3_aa: CSGDRGITEAFF
v_call: TRBV7-2; clone_size: -; d_call: -; j_call: TRBJ1-2; cdr3_nt: TGTGCCAGCAGGAGAGGAGGGAGTTTTGGCTACACCTTC; cdr3_aa: CASRRGGSFGYTF
v_call: TRBV29-1; clone_size: -; d_call: -; j_call: TRBJ2-7; cdr3_nt: TGCACCCCTAGGTACGACGAGCAGTACTTC; cdr3_aa: CTPRYDEQYF
v_call: TRBV7-9; clone_size: few; d_call: -; j_call: TRBJ1-2; cdr3_nt: TGTGCCAGCAGTCCACAGGGTTCTGGCTACACCTTC; cdr3_aa: CASSPQGSGYTF
v_call: TRBV4-1; clone_size: -; d_call: -; j_call: TRBJ2-2; cdr3_nt: TGCGCCAGCAGCCAAGATTTGCAAGGCGGGGCCGGGGAGCTGTTTTTT; cdr3_aa: CASSQDLQGGAGELFF
v_call: TRBV6-6; clone_size: -; d_call: TRBD1; j_call: TRBJ1-1; cdr3_nt: TGTGCCAGCAGTTGGACAGGCGGGGAGACTGAAGCTTTCTTT; cdr3_aa: CASSWTGGETEAFF
v_call: TRBV15; clone_size: -; d_call: -; j_call: TRBJ2-5; cdr3_nt: TGTGCCACCAGCAGACACTCCCTCTACCGGTTACAAGAGACCCAGTACTTC; cdr3_aa: CATSRHSLYRLQETQYF
v_call: TRBV7-3; clone_size: -; d_call: TRBD2; j_call: TRBJ2-1; cdr3_nt: TGTGCCAGCAGCCTTCATCCCGGGACTAGCGGGCGTGGAGAGCAGTTCTTC; cdr3_aa: CASSLHPGTSGRGEQFF
v_call: TRBV15; clone_size: -; d_call: -; j_call: TRBJ2-2; cdr3_nt: TGTGCCACCAGTCCCTGGGGGGCCAGTGCGAACACCGGGGAGCTGTTTTTT; cdr3_aa: CATSPWGASANTGELFF
v_call: TRBV29-1; clone_size: -; d_call: TRBD1; j_call: TRBJ2-7; cdr3_nt: TGCAGCGTTCCGGGGACAGGGCCCTACGAGCAGTACTTC; cdr3_aa: CSVPGTGPYEQYF
v_call: TRBV18; clone_size: -; d_call: -; j_call: TRBJ2-1; cdr3_nt: TGTGCCAGCTCACTCGGACCCCAATCAGGGGCCACGAGGGAGGAGCAGTTCTTC; cdr3_aa: CASSLGPQSGATREEQFF
v_call: TRBV2; clone_size: -; d_call: -; j_call: TRBJ2-3; cdr3_nt: TGTGCCAGCAGGTCGTTCCACACAGATACGCAGTATTTT; cdr3_aa: CASRSFHTDTQYF
v_call: TRBV5-1; clone_size: -; d_call: TRBD1; j_call: TRBJ2-7; cdr3_nt: TGCGCCAGCAGCCTGGGGACAGGGATTAGGACCTACGAGCAGTACTTC; cdr3_aa: CASSLGTGIRTYEQYF
v_call: TRBV4-2; clone_size: -; d_call: TRBD2; j_call: TRBJ2-6; cdr3_nt: TGTGCCAGCAGCCCAGGACTAGCGGGGTTTATTTCCTCTGGGGCCAACGTCCTGACTTTC; cdr3_aa: CASSPGLAGFISSGANVLTF
v_call: TRBV15; clone_size: -; d_call: -; j_call: TRBJ1-6; cdr3_nt: TGTGCCACCAGCAGAGAGGGGGGAAGTTCACCCCTCCACTTT; cdr3_aa: CATSREGGSSPLHF
v_call: TRBV10-3; clone_size: -; d_call: -; j_call: TRBJ2-2; cdr3_nt: TGTGCCGCCAGTCCTTGGTCGGACACCGGGGAGCTGTTTTTT; cdr3_aa: CAASPWSDTGELFF
v_call: TRBV7-2; clone_size: -; d_call: -; j_call: TRBJ1-5; cdr3_nt: TGTGCCAGCAGCTTAGATGGGGGATATAGCAATCAGCCCCAGCATTTT; cdr3_aa: CASSLDGGYSNQPQHF
v_call: TRBV7-9; clone_size: few; d_call: -; j_call: TRBJ1-2; cdr3_nt: TGTGCCAGCAGCTCCTGGGACCCACGGCTCTATGGCTACACCTTC; cdr3_aa: CASSSWDPRLYGYTF
v_call: TRBV5-1; clone_size: -; d_call: TRBD1; j_call: TRBJ1-4; cdr3_nt: TGCGCCAGCAGCTTCAGGGGGCGGAATGAAAAACTGTTTTTT; cdr3_aa: CASSFRGRNEKLFF
v_call: TRBV29-1; clone_size: -; d_call: -; j_call: TRBJ1-1; cdr3_nt: TGCAGCGTAGACCCGAGGGGGGACACTGAAGCTTTCTTT; cdr3_aa: CSVDPRGDTEAFF
v_call: TRBV27; clone_size: -; d_call: TRBD1; j_call: TRBJ2-7; cdr3_nt: TGTGCCAGCAGTCCGGACAGGACTTACGAGCAGTACTTC; cdr3_aa: CASSPDRTYEQYF
v_call: TRBV7-6; clone_size: -; d_call: -; j_call: TRBJ1-3; cdr3_nt: TGTGCCAGCAGCGGACAGCACTCTGGAAACACCATATATTTT; cdr3_aa: CASSGQHSGNTIYF
v_call: TRBV5-1; clone_size: few; d_call: TRBD1; j_call: TRBJ1-6; cdr3_nt: TGCGCCAGCAGCAAAGGACAGGAACGTTCACCCCTCCACTTT; cdr3_aa: CASSKGQERSPLHF
v_call: TRBV30; clone_size: few; d_call: -; j_call: TRBJ2-7; cdr3_nt: TGTGCCTGCCAGGGGAGCTCCTACGAGCAGTACTTC; cdr3_aa: CACQGSSYEQYF